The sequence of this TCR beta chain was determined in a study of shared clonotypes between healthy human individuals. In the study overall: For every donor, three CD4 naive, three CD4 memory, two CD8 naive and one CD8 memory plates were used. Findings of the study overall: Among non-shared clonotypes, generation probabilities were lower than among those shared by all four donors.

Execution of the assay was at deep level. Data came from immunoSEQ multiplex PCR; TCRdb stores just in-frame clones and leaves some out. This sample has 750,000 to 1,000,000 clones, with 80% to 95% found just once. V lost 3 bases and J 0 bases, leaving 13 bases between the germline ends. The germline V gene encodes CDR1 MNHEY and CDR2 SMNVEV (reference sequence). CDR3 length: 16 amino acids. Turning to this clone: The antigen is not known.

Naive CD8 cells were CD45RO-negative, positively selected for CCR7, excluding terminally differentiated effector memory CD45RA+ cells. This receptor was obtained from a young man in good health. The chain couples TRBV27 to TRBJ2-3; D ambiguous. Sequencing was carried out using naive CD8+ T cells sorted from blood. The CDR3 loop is CASSFGRPSSTDTQYF. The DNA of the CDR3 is TGTGCCAGCAGTTTCGGGCGGCCCTCTAGCACAGATACGCAGTATTTT.